These 30 T cell receptor beta chains were all obtained from the same sample, sequenced in a study of breast tumors, draining lymph nodes, adjacent tissues. TCRdb called the multiplex PCR reads again in MiXCR, with one record for every CDR3 protein. Among 14,000 to 15,000 distinct CDR3 sequences listed, around 47% were seen once. Sequencing input: tumor-adjacent breast tissue. These receptors were obtained from a female donor with breast cancer. Some clones in this sample may be carry-over from other donors' samples.

By proportion, this clonotype is medium-sized. V is TRBV3-1 and J is TRBJ1-6; D gene ambiguous. V lost 0 bases, J lost 3 bases, and 9 bases lay in between. The CDR3 length is 16 residues. Germline V gene lookup returns CDR1 LGHDT and CDR2 YNNKEL (reference sequence). CDR3 region: CASSQERVVYNSPLHF. The CDR3 DNA reads TGTGCCAGCAGCCAAGAACGGGTCGTCTATAATTCACCCCTCCACTTT.

At least ten counts were recorded for this clonotype. The chain uses TRBV4-3 and TRBJ2-2; tentatively, D is TRBD1 (6 bases). The CDR3 totals 17 residues. Germline CDR1 reads LGHNA; CDR2 reads YSLEER. V shed 0 bases and J shed 5 bases, with 16 bases lying between them. The chain's CDR3 is CASSQDVAGVGTGELFF. The CDR3 region has the DNA TGCGCCAGCAGCCAAGATGTGGCAGGGGTAGGAACCGGGGAGCTGTTTTTT.

This clonotype was picked up many times. The CDR3 sequence is CASSSDRHSNQPQHF. The CDR3 DNA sequence: TGTGCCAGCAGTTCGGACAGGCATAGCAATCAGCCCCAGCATTTT. The chain employs TRBV12-3 or TRBV12-4 and TRBJ1-5; 7 bases agree with TRBD1. The V and J ends lost 4 bases and 0 bases, in that order; junction bases with no gene match: 3. This CDR3 is 15 amino acids long.

This rearrangement joins TRBV19 to TRBJ2-7; TRBD1 matches at 7 bases. CDR1 is LNHDA, CDR2 SQIVND, per germline (reference sequence). Trimming took 5 bases from V and 0 from J; bases not matched to a gene: 4. This CDR3 contains 14 residues. The CDR3 coding sequence is TGTGCCAGTAGTCTACAGGGGAACTCCTACGAGCAGTACTTC. Encoded protein: CASSLQGNSYEQYF.

Concerning this clonotype: The CDR3 end shows no conserved phenylalanine or tryptophan, and so a read error is likely. The limits of the CDR3 on the DNA are not certain, so only TCRdb's listed CDR3 is given. The V call is TRBV12-3 or TRBV12-4, the J call TRBJ2-5. The CDR3 region is 13 residues in length, termini included. The CDR3 loop is CATKTHEEETRYS.

By share, this clonotype ranks as medium-sized. V is TRBV5-1 and J is TRBJ2-7, with 9 bases fitting TRBD2. CDR3 size: 16 residues. Germline lookup yields CDR1 SGHRS and CDR2 YFSETQ. After removal of 3 bases from V and 5 bases from J, the junction contained 12 bases not matched to a gene. CDR3 coding DNA: TGCGCCAGCAGCTGGGGAGGTAGCGGGAGTGTAGACGAGCAGTACTTC. Translated: CASSWGGSGSVDEQYF. The full variable domain, rest sourced from reference TRBV5-1 and TRBJ2-7, is KAGVTQTPRYLIKTRGQQVTLSCSPISGHRSVSWYQQTPGQGLQFLFEYFSETQRNKGNFPGRFSGRQFSNSRSEMNVSTLELGDSALYLCASSWGGSGSVDEQYFGPGTRLTVT.

Only one count was recorded for this clonotype. The V call is TRBV4-2, the J call TRBJ2-1; maybe TRBD1 (6 bases). CDR3 size: 18 residues. Trimming shortened V by 2 bases and J by 3 bases, and 20 bases separated the two germline ends. Germline CDR1 is LGHNA and CDR2 is YNFKEQ. This CDR3 reads CASSQLTGRDYYYNEQFF. The DNA of the CDR3 is TGTGCCAGCAGCCAACTTACAGGGAGAGACTACTACTACAATGAGCAGTTCTTC.

This clonotype was counted many times. The genes are TRBV5-1 and TRBJ1-1; TRBD1 is a possible D gene (5 bases). Looked up from germline, CDR1 is SGHRS and CDR2 is YFSETQ. The CDR3 totals 14 residues. Deletions cut 0 bases from V and 0 bases from J, with 6 bases between. CDR3 DNA: TGCGCCAGCAGCTTGGAGACAGTGAACACTGAAGCTTTCTTT. Its translation is CASSLETVNTEAFF.

The sample holds one count of this clonotype. CDR3 sequence: CASSDFQGADTQYF. The CDR3 DNA is TGTGCCAGCAGTGATTTCCAAGGCGCAGATACGCAGTATTTT. V gene TRBV6-1 combines with J gene TRBJ2-3; no clear D. Trimming stripped 3 bases from V and 4 bases from J, with 11 bases between. The germline CDR1 and CDR2 sequences are MNHNS and SASEGT. The CDR3 is made up of 14 amino acids.

This clonotype was seen ten or more times. This chain joins TRBV16 and TRBJ1-2, with TRBD1 identical over 8 bases. The germline CDR1 and CDR2 sequences are KGHSY and FQNENV. The CDR3 is 16 residues long. V lost 1 base and J lost 0; bases outside the gene matches: 4. The DNA for the CDR3 is TGTGCCAGCAGCCAATTTCGGACAGGGCCTAACTATGGCTACACCTTC. This translates into CASSQFRTGPNYGYTF.

Ten or more counts support this clonotype. A read error may explain this, as a much larger clone is one base away. This rearrangement joins TRBV12-3 or TRBV12-4 to TRBJ2-1; 7 bases line up with TRBD2. There are 16 residues in the CDR3. The J segment lost 4 bases and the V segment lost 5 bases, leaving 11 bases of the junction unmatched. The chain's CDR3 is CASSDGATSAYNEQFF. The CDR3 DNA follows: TGTGCCAGCAGTGACGGGGCTACTAGCGCTTACAATGAGCAGTTCTTC.

This sequence joins TRBV28 and TRBJ2-3; 16 nucleotides match TRBD2. CDR3 length equals 19 residues. Losses at the gene ends were 8 bases for V and 4 bases for J; bases not matched to a gene: 15. Per the germline V gene, CDR1 is MDHEN and CDR2 is SYDVKM. CDR3 nucleotides: TGTGCCAGCCCCCCCGTTCCGGGACTAGCGGGAGGGGCTGCAGATACGCAGTATTTT. This sequence encodes CASPPVPGLAGGAADTQYF.

The rearrangement uses TRBV2 and TRBJ2-7; 7 bases agree with TRBD1. The CDR3 totals 15 residues. Germline CDR1 reads SNHLY; CDR2 reads FYNNEI. V trimming: 3 bases; J trimming: 3 bases; junction bases outside the gene matches: 8. CDR3 sequence reads: CASSESGTVGYEQYF. The CDR3 DNA follows: TGTGCCAGCAGTGAGTCGGGGACAGTCGGCTACGAGCAGTACTTC.

The chain combines TRBV2 with TRBJ2-7; D call uncertain. V was trimmed by 3 bases and J by 7 bases, leaving 7 bases between them. The CDR3 spans 11 residues. Germline-derived CDR1 and CDR2 are SNHLY and FYNNEI. The chain's CDR3 is CASSDRKEQYF. As DNA, the CDR3 is TGTGCCAGCAGTGACAGGAAGGAGCAGTACTTC.

The chain recombines TRBV5-4 with TRBJ2-1; 11 nucleotides agree with TRBD2. CDR3 length: 17 amino acids. From germline, CDR1 is SGHNT and CDR2 YYREEE (reference sequence). J gave up 3 bases and V 5 bases, and 10 bases lay outside the gene matches. The CDR3 coding sequence is TGTGCCAGCAGATCCGGACTAGCGGGCCGTTACTACAATGAGCAGTTCTTC. Protein: CASRSGLAGRYYNEQFF.

The rearrangement uses TRBV5-6 and TRBJ1-2, with 9 bases aligning to TRBD1. CDR1 and CDR2 from the germline V gene are SGHDT and YYEEEE. There are 15 residues in the CDR3. V lost 1 base, J lost 2 bases, and 3 bases stayed unmatched. In nucleotides, the CDR3 is TGTGCCAGCAGCTTGCCGGGACAGGGAAACTATGGCTACACCTTC. It is translated as CASSLPGQGNYGYTF.

The genes are TRBV4-1 and TRBJ1-1, with 7 nucleotides matching TRBD1. In germline, CDR1 is MGHRA, CDR2 YSYEKL. With V trimmed by 3 bases and J by 6 bases, 13 bases remained unmatched. This CDR3 has 16 amino acids. As DNA, the CDR3 is TGCGCCAGCAGCCAGGGCCTGACAGGGTCTAGGGCTGAAGCTTTCTTT. It specifies CASSQGLTGSRAEAFF.

By sample fraction, this clonotype is medium-sized (0.01 to 0.1%). The chain employs TRBV20-1 and TRBJ2-1; TRBD2 aligns across 13 bases. Germline CDR1 and CDR2: DFQATT and SNEGSKA (reference sequence). The CDR3 loop spans 15 amino acids. With V trimmed by 1 base and J by 9 bases, 6 bases remained unmatched. The CDR3 here is CSARGLAGGWGEQFF. CDR3 bases: TGCAGTGCTAGAGGACTAGCGGGGGGCTGGGGTGAGCAGTTCTTC.

The chain is built from TRBV9 and TRBJ2-5, with D possibly called TRBD1 or TRBD2 (7 bases each). V lost 3 bases, J lost 2 bases, and 20 bases lay in between. The CDR3 is made up of 17 amino acids. CDR1 is SGDLS and CDR2 is YYNGEE in the germline V gene. The CDR3 region is CASSAGGREGGQETQYF. Written as DNA, the CDR3 is TGTGCCAGCAGCGCAGGGGGTAGGGAGGGGGGGCAAGAGACCCAGTACTTC.

This clonotype ranks as medium-sized. The rearrangement joins TRBV14 to TRBJ1-2, with 7 bases identical to TRBD1. CDR3 size: 12 residues. J was trimmed by 7 bases and V by 2 bases; bases with no gene match: 1. CDR1 SGHDN and CDR2 FVKESK come from the germline V gene. CDR3 DNA: TGTGCCAGCAGCCAACAGGGGGGTGGCTACACCTTC. Protein sequence: CASSQQGGGYTF.

This clonotype was recorded many times. The V call is TRBV4-1, the J call TRBJ1-1; D gene uncertain. CDR1 is MGHRA and CDR2 is YSYEKL in the germline V gene. V was clipped by 1 base and J by 0 bases, with 9 bases between them. There are 15 residues in the CDR3. This CDR3 reads CASSQGRGLNTEAFF. The DNA of the CDR3 is TGCGCCAGCAGCCAAGGCCGGGGATTGAACACTGAAGCTTTCTTT.

In its sample, this clonotype was seen many times. This may be a read error, as it is one base from a much larger clone. The V and J genes are TRBV5-8 and TRBJ1-6; 8 bases match TRBD1. Trimming took 5 bases from V and 7 from J; bases not matched to a gene: 8. CDR1 and CDR2 (germline): SGHTS, YDEGEE. This CDR3 has 15 amino acids. CDR3 sequence (DNA): TGTGCCAGCAGACAGGACAGGGCATCAAATTCACCCCTCCACTTT. Encoded protein: CASRQDRASNSPLHF.

Concerning this clonotype: At one of its ends the junction is not consistent with the germline gene, which may arise from a read error. This chain joins TRBV9 and TRBJ1-3; D may be TRBD1 (6 bases). The CDR3 covers 14 residues. CDR1 is SGDLS and CDR2 is YYNGEE in the germline V gene. The CDR3 bases are TGTGCCAACAGCGTAGGGGGGCAAGGAAACACCATATATTTT. Translated, it gives CANSVGGQGNTIYF.

This rearrangement joins TRBV4-1 to TRBJ2-2; 8 positions match TRBD2. Germline CDR1 and CDR2: MGHRA and YSYEKL. The CDR3 consists of 16 residues. V trimming: 0 bases; J trimming: 4 bases; junction bases outside the gene matches: 4. The CDR3 coding sequence is TGCGCCAGCAGCCAAGAAGCGGGAGCGATCACCGGGGAGCTGTTTTTT. As protein: CASSQEAGAITGELFF.

The chain carries TRBV29-1 and TRBJ2-1; D tentatively fits TRBD1 or TRBD2 (6 bases each). The germline V gene encodes CDR1 SQVTM and CDR2 ANQGSEA. The CDR3 sequence is 12 residues long. Trimming left V 4 bases short and J 8 bases short, with 12 bases between. CDR3 bases: TGCAGCGTTGGAGAGGGGGGATATGAGCAGTTCTTC. This sequence encodes CSVGEGGYEQFF.

The gene calls are TRBV30 and TRBJ2-7; TRBD1 aligns across 9 bases. Trimming at V came to 3 bases and at J to 6 bases, leaving 9 bases not matched to a gene. The CDR3 is 14 residues long. CDR1 and CDR2 from the germline V gene are GTSNPN and SVGIG (reference sequence). The CDR3 loop is CAWRLTGGGLEQYF. For the CDR3, the DNA is TGTGCCTGGAGGCTAACAGGGGGCGGTCTCGAGCAGTACTTC.

The genes are TRBV6-1 and TRBJ1-2; D is uncertain. Germline values: CDR1 MNHNS, CDR2 SASEGT. V shed 5 bases and J shed 8 bases, with 15 bases lying between them. The CDR3 runs 13 residues. CDR3 residues: CASSTGPRQGYTF. CDR3 nucleotides: TGTGCCAGCAGTACCGGACCCAGGCAGGGCTACACCTTC.

This chain's CDR3 is CASSVGTVGNTF. The CDR3 coding sequence is TGTGCCAGCAGCGTAGGGACAGTTGGAAACACCTTC. The J gene is TRBJ1-2, the V gene TRBV9, with a weak D call TRBD1 (6 bases). Germline loops: CDR1 SGDLS, CDR2 YYNGEE. This CDR3 spans 12 amino acids. V gave up 0 bases and J gave up 12 bases, with 12 bases separating them.

The table lists this clonotype with many counts. The genes are TRBV5-4 and TRBJ1-2; 9 positions agree with TRBD1. V was pared by 4 bases and J by 0 bases, with 7 bases of the junction left unmatched. Germline CDR1 reads SGHNT; CDR2 reads YYREEE (reference sequence). The CDR3 sequence is 16 residues long. The CDR3 DNA sequence: TGTGCCAGCAGCGCGGACAGGGGCCTCACTAACTATGGCTACACCTTC. Translated, it gives CASSADRGLTNYGYTF.

This clonotype was seen ten or more times. J is TRBJ1-5 and V is TRBV10-3, with D uncertain. Germline V lookup: CDR1 ENHRY, CDR2 SYGVKD. V lost 5 bases to trimming and J lost 4 bases, with 9 bases between them. This CDR3 has 13 residues. The CDR3 nucleotides are TGTGCCATCAGTACTGGGGAGAATCAGCCCCAGCATTTT. Amino acids: CAISTGENQPQHF.